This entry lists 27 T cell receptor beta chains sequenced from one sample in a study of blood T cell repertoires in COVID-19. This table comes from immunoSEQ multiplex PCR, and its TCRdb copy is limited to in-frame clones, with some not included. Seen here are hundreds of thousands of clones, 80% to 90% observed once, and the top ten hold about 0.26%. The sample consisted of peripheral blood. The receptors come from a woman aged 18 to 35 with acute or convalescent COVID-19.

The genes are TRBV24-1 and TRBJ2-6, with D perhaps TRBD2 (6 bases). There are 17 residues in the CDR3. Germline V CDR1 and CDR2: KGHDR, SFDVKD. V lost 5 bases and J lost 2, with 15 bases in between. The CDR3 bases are TGTGCCACCAGTGCGGGGGAACTGCAAGCTGGGGCCAACGTCCTGACTTTC. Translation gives CATSAGELQAGANVLTF.

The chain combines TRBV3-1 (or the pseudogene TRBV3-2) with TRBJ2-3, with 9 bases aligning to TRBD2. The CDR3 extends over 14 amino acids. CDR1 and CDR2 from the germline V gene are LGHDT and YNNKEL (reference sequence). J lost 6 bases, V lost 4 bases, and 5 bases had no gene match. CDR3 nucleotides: TGTGCCAGCAGCCTGGTAGCGGGGGTGGATACGCAGTATTTT. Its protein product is CASSLVAGVDTQYF.

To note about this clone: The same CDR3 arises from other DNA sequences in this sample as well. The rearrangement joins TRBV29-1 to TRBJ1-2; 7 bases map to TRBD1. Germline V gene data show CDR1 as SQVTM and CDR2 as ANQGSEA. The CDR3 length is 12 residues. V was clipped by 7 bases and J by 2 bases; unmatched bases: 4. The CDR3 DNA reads TGCAGCGCCCCGACAGGGAACTATGGCTACACCTTC. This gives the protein CSAPTGNYGYTF. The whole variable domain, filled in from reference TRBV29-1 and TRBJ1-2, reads SAVISQKPSRDICQRGTSLTIQCQVDSQVTMMFWYRQQPGQSLTLIATANQGSEATYESGFVIDKFPISRPNLTFSTLTVSNMSPEDSSIYLCSAPTGNYGYTFGSGTRLTVV.

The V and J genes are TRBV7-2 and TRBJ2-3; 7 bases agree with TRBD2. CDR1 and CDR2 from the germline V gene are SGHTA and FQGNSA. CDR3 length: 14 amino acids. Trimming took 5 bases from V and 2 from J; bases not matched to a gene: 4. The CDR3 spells CASSLGLPTDTQYF. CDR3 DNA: TGTGCCAGCAGCCTGGGACTACCCACAGATACGCAGTATTTT.

CDR3 nucleotide sequence: TGTGCCAGCAGCTTACGGCGGGGCTACAATGAGCAGTTCTTC. Encoded protein: CASSLRRGYNEQFF. The chain is built from TRBV11-2 and TRBJ2-1, with a weak D call TRBD2 (6 bases). This CDR3 comprises 14 residues. Trimming cost V 2 bases and J 3 bases, with 8 bases left between them. Looked up from germline, CDR1 is SGHAT and CDR2 is FQNNGV.

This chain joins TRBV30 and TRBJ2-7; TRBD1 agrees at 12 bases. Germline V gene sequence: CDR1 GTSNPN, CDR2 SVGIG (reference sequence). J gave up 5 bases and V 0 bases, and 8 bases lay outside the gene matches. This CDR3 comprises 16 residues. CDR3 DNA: TGTGCCTGGAGTGTACGGATAGGGACAGGGGGCCACGAGCAGTACTTC. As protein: CAWSVRIGTGGHEQYF. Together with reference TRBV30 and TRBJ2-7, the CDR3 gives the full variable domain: SQTIHQWPATLVQPVGSPLSLECTVEGTSNPNLYWYRQAAGRGLQLLFYSVGIGQISSEVPQNLSASRPQDRQFILSSKKLLLSDSGFYLCAWSVRIGTGGHEQYFGPGTRLTVT.

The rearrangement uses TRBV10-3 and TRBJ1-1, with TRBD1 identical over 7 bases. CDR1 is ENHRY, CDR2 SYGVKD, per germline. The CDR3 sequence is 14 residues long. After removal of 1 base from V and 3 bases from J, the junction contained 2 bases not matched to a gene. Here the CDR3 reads CAISEYRGDTEAFF. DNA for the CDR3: TGTGCCATCAGTGAGTACAGGGGCGACACTGAAGCTTTCTTT.

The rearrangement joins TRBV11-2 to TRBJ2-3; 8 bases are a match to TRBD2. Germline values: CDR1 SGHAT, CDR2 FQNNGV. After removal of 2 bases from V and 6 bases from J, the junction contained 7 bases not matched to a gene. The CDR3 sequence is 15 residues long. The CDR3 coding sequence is TGTGCCAGCAGCTTAACGGGACTAGAGGGGGATACGCAGTATTTT. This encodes CASSLTGLEGDTQYF.

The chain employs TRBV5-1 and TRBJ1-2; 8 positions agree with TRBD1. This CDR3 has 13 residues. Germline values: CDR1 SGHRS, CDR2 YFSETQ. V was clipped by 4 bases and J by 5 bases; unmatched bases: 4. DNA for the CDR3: TGCGCCAGCAGCGCGGACAGGGCGTATGGCTACACCTTC. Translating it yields CASSADRAYGYTF. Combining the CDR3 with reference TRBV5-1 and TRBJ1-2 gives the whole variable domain KAGVTQTPRYLIKTRGQQVTLSCSPISGHRSVSWYQQTPGQGLQFLFEYFSETQRNKGNFPGRFSGRQFSNSRSEMNVSTLELGDSALYLCASSADRAYGYTFGSGTRLTVV.

The CDR3 here is CASSKMGRTEAFF. The CDR3 DNA sequence: TGTGCCAGCAGCAAAATGGGGAGAACTGAAGCTTTCTTT. The rearrangement joins TRBV21-1 to TRBJ1-1. TRBV21-1 constitutes a pseudogene. The CDR3 contains 13 residues.

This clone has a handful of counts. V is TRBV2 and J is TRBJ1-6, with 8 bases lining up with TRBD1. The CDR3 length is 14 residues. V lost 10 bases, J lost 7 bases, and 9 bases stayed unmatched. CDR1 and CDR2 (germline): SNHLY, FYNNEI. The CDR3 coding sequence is TGTGCCAACAGGGGGACATGGATAAATTCACCCCTCCACTTT. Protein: CANRGTWINSPLHF.

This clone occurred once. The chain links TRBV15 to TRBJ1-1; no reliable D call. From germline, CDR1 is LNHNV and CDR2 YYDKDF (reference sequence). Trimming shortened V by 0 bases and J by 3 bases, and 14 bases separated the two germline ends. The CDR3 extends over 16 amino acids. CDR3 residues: CATSRDLAGYHTEAFF. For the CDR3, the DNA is TGTGCCACCAGCAGAGATTTAGCGGGTTACCACACTGAAGCTTTCTTT.

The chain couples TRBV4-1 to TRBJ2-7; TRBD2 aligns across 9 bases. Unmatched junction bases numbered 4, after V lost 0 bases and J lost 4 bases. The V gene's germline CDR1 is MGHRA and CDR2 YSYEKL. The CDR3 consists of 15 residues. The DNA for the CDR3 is TGCGCCAGCAGCCAAGAAGCGGGGGGACAATACGAGCAGTACTTC. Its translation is CASSQEAGGQYEQYF.

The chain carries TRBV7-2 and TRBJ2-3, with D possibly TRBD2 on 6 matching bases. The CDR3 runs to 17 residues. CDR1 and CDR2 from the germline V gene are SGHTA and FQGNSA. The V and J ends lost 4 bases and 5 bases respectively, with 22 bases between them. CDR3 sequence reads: CASSSVSRGDLGDTQYF. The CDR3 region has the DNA TGTGCCAGCAGCTCCGTCTCTCGCGGGGACCTTGGAGATACGCAGTATTTT.

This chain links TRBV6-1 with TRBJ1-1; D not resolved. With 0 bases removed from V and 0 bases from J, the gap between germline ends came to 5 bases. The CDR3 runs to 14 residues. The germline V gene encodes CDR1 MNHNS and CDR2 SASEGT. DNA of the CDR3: TGTGCCAGCAGTGAAGCGAGTCTGAACACTGAAGCTTTCTTT. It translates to CASSEASLNTEAFF.

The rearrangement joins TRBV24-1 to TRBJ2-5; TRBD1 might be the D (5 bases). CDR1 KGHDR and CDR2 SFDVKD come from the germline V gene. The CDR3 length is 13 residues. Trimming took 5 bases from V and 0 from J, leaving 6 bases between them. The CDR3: CATSARDQETQYF. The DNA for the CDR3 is TGTGCCACCAGTGCCAGGGACCAAGAGACCCAGTACTTC.

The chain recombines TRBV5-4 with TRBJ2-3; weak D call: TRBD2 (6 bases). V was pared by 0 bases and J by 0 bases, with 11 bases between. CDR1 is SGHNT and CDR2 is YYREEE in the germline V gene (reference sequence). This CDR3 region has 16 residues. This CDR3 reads CASSLDERASTDTQYF. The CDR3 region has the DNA TGTGCCAGCAGCTTGGACGAGCGGGCAAGCACAGATACGCAGTATTTT.

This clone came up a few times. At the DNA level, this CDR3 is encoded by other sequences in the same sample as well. The CDR3, as DNA: TGCGCCAGCAGCTTGGTTGGAGACTCTGGAAACACCATATATTTT. Residues: CASSLVGDSGNTIYF. The rearrangement links TRBV5-1 to TRBJ1-3; D gene unclear. V lost 0 bases, J lost 0 bases, and 7 bases lay in between. CDR3 length equals 15 residues. Germline-derived CDR1 and CDR2 are SGHRS and YFSETQ.

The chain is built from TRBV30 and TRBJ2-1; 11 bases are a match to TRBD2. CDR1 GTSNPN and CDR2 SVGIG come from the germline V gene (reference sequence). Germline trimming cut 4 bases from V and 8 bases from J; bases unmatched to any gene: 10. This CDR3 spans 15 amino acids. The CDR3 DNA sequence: TGTGCCTGGACTATGGGTAGCGGGGGGGTCGATGAGCAGTTCTTC. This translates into CAWTMGSGGVDEQFF. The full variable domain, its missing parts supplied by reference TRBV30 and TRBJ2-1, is SQTIHQWPATLVQPVGSPLSLECTVEGTSNPNLYWYRQAAGRGLQLLFYSVGIGQISSEVPQNLSASRPQDRQFILSSKKLLLSDSGFYLCAWTMGSGGVDEQFFGPGTRLTVL.

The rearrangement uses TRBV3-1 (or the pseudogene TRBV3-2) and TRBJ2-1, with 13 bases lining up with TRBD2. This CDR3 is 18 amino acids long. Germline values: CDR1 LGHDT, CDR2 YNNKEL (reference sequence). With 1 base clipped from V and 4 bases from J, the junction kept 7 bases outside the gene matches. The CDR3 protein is CASSQGHWGLAGYNEQFF. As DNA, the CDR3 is TGTGCCAGCAGCCAAGGACATTGGGGACTAGCGGGGTACAATGAGCAGTTCTTC.

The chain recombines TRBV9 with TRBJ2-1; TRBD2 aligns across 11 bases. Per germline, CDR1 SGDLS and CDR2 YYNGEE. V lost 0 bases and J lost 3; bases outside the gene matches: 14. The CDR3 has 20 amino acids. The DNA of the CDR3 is TGTGCCAGCAGCGTAGCTACCGGGACTAGCGGAATTCTCCGCTACAATGAGCAGTTCTTC. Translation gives CASSVATGTSGILRYNEQFF.

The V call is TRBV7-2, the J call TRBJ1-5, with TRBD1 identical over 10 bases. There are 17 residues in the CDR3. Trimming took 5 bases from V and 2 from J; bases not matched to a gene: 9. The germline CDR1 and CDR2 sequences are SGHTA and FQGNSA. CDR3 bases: TGTGCCAGCAGCCTGAGATCGGGGACAGGGGGCAATCAGCCCCAGCATTTT. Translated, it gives CASSLRSGTGGNQPQHF.

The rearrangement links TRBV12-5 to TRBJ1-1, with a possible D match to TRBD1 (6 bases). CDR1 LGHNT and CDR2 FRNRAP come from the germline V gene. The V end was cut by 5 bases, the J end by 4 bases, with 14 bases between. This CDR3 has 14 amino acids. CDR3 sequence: CASGPTTGITEAFF. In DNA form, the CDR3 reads TGTGCTAGTGGTCCAACCACAGGGATCACTGAAGCTTTCTTT.

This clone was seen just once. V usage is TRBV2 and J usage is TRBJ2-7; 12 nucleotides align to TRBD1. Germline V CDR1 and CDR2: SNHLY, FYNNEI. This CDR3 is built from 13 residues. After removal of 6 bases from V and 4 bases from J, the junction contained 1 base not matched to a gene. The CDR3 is CASRGQGAYEQYF. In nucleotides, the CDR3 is TGTGCCAGCAGGGGACAGGGGGCTTACGAGCAGTACTTC. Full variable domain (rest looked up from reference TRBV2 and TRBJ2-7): EPEVTQTPSHQVTQMGQEVILRCVPISNHLYFYWYRQILGQKVEFLVSFYNNEISEKSEIFDDQFSVERPDGSNFTLKIRSTKLEDSAMYFCASRGQGAYEQYFGPGTRLTVT.

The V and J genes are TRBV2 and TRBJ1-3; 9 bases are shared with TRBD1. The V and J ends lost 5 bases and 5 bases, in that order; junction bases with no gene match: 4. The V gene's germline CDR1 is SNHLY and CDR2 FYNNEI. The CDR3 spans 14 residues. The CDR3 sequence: CASSRDRDRNTIYF. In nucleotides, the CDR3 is TGTGCCAGCAGTCGGGACAGGGATAGAAACACCATATATTTT. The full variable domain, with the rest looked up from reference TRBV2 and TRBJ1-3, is EPEVTQTPSHQVTQMGQEVILRCVPISNHLYFYWYRQILGQKVEFLVSFYNNEISEKSEIFDDQFSVERPDGSNFTLKIRSTKLEDSAMYFCASSRDRDRNTIYFGEGSWLTVV.

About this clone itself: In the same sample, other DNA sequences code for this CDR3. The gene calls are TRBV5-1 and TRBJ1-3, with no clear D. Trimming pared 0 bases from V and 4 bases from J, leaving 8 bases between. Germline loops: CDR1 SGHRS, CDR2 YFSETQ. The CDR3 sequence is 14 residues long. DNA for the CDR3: TGCGCCAGCAGCTTGGAGGCAGGAGGAAACACCATATATTTT. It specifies CASSLEAGGNTIYF.

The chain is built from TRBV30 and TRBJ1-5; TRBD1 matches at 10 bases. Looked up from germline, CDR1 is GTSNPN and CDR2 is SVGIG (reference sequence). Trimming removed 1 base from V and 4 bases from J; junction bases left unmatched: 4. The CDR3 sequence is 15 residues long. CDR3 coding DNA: TGTGCCTGGAGTGGGACAGGGGGAAAAAATCAGCCCCAGCATTTT. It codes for CAWSGTGGKNQPQHF.